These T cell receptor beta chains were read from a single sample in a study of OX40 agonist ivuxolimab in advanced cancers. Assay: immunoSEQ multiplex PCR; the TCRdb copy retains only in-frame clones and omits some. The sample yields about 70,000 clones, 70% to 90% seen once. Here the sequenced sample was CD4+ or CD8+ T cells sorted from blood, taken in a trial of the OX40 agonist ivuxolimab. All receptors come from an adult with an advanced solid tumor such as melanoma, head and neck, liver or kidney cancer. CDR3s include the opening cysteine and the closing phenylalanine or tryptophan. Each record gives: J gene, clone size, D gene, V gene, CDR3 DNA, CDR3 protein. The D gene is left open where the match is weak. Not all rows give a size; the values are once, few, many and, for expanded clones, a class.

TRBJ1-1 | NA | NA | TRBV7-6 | TGTGCCAGCAGCTCCGTTAGTGGGGTCTCTGAAGCTTTCTTT | CASSSVSGVSEAFF
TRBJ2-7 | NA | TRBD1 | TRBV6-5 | TGTGCCAGCAGTGAATGGGGTGACAGGGGCGAGCAGTACTTC | CASSEWGDRGEQYF
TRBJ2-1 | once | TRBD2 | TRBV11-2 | TGTGCCAGCAGCTTAATAGCGGGACTATACAATGAGCAGTTCTTC | CASSLIAGLYNEQFF
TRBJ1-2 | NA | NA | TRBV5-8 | TGTGCCAGCAGCTTGGCCGGCGGAATCAAAGTCTCGGATGGCTACACCTTC | CASSLAGGIKVSDGYTF
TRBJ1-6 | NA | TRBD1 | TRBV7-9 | TGTGCCAGCAGCTGGGACAGGGGGGGTAATTCACCCCTCCACTTT | CASSWDRGGNSPLHF
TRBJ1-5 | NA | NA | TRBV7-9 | TGTGCCAGCGTGGGGGGGGGAAATCAGCCCCAGCATTTT | CASVGGGNQPQHF
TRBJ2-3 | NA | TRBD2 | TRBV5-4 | TGTGCCAGCAGCTTGGTTGCCAAGCGGGGGCTCGGTGATACGCAGTATTTT | CASSLVAKRGLGDTQYF
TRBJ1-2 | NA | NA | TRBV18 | TGTGCCAGCTCACCGTCCAGGGATGTCGGCTATGGCTACACCTTC | CASSPSRDVGYGYTF
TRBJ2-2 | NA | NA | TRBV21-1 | TGTGCCAGCAGCAAAAATCTCATCGCGAACACCGGGGAGCTGTTTTTT | CASSKNLIANTGELFF
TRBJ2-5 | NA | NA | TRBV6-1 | TGTGCCAGCAAGCGGTCACAAGAGACCCAGTACTTC | CASKRSQETQYF
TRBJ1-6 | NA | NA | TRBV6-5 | TGTGCCAGCAGTTACGACAGGAGCTCCTATAATTCACCCCTCCACTTT | CASSYDRSSYNSPLHF
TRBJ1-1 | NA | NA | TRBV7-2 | TGTGCCAGCAGCTTATGGGGGGCAGGAAAAACTGAAGCTTTCTTT | CASSLWGAGKTEAFF
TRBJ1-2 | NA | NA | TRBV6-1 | TGTGCCAGCAGTGAAGCGCTGGGTCTTGCTAACTATGGCTACACCTTC | CASSEALGLANYGYTF
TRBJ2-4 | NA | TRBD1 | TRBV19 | TGTGCCAGTAGTATAGACCACGGACAGGGGGCGTCCAAAAACATTCAGTACTTC | CASSIDHGQGASKNIQYF
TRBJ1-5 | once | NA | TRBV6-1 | TGTGCCAGCAGACAGGATACAATGAATCAGCCCCAGCATTTT | CASRQDTMNQPQHF
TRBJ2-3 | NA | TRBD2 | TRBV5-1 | TGCGCCAGCACCCCGGGGGGGCGGGCAGATACGCAGTATTTT | CASTPGGRADTQYF
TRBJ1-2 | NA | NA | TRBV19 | TGTGCCAGTAGTGACAGGATTGAACTCTATGGCTACACCTTC | CASSDRIELYGYTF
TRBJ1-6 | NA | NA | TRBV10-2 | TGCGCCAGCAGTGGGCTCAATTCACCCCTCCACTTT | CASSGLNSPLHF
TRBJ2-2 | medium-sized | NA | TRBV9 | TGTGCCAGCAGCGTACAGGGGTACACCGGGGAGCTGTTTTTT | CASSVQGYTGELFF
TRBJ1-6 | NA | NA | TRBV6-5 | TGTGCCAGCATCGAAAAAGTCATAGCCCTCCACTTT | CASIEKVIALHF
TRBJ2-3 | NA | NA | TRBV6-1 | TGTGCCAGCGCGGCTTCGGGAGCGCGCACAGATACGCAGTATTTT | CASAASGARTDTQYF
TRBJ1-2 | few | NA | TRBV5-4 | TGTGCCAGCAGCTTGGCCTCGGACAACTATGGCTACACCTTC | CASSLASDNYGYTF
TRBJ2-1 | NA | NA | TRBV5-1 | TGCGCCAGCATGTCTGGTGGGGGGTGGGGTAATGAGCAGTTCTTC | CASMSGGGWGNEQFF
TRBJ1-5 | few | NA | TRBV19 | TGTGCCAGCCACCCAGGGTCATGGGATCAGCCCCAGCATTTT | CASHPGSWDQPQHF
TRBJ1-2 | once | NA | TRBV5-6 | TGTGCCAGCAGCTCGGGGCAGGGAAAAGGCTATGGCTACACCTTC | CASSSGQGKGYGYTF
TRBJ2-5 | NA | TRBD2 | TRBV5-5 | TGTGCCAGCAGCTTAACAGCGGGGGGTGTAGAGACCCAGTACTTC | CASSLTAGGVETQYF
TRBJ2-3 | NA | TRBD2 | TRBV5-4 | TGTGCCAGCAGACCGGGACTAGCGGGATCCACAGATACGCAGTATTTT | CASRPGLAGSTDTQYF
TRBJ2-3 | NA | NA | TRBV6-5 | TGTGCCAGCAGTTATCGGACGGGGAGTAGCACAGATACGCAGTATTTT | CASSYRTGSSTDTQYF
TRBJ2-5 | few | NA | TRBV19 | TGTGCCAGTAGTGGTGGAGGTAGGGGGACCCAAGAGACCCAGTACTTC | CASSGGGRGTQETQYF
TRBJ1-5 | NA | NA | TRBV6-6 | TGTGCCAGCATGCAAAGGGGGAGCAATCAGCCCCAGCATTTT | CASMQRGSNQPQHF
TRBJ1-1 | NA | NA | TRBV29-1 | TGCAGCGTTGGAACAACTGAAGCTTTCTTT | CSVGTTEAFF
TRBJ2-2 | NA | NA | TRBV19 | TGTGCCAGTAGTATTAGCGTCACCGGGGAGCTGTTTTTT | CASSISVTGELFF
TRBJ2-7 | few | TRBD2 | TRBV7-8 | TGTGCCAGCAGGGGGACTAGCGGAATCTCCTACGAGCAGTACTTC | CASRGTSGISYEQYF
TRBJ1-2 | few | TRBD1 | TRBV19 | TGTGCCAGTAGGGGACAGGGGGCCCACATTGGGACCTTC | CASRGQGAHIGTF
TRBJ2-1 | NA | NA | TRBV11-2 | TGTGCCAGCAGCTTAACGACCGCTTCCAATGAGCAGTTCTTC | CASSLTTASNEQFF
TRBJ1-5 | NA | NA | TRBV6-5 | TGTGCCAGCAGTTACGACGAGGGTAATCAGCCCCAGCATTTT | CASSYDEGNQPQHF
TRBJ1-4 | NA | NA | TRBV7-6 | TGTGCCAGCAGCCCGGGACGCCCAACTAATGAAAAACTGTTTTTT | CASSPGRPTNEKLFF
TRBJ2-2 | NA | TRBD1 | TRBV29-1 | TGCAGCTTCAGACAGGGGAGTAAGACCGGGGAGCTGTTTTTT | CSFRQGSKTGELFF
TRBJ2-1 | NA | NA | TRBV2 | TGTGCCAGCACCGGAAGCACGTTTGCCTACAATGAGCAGTTCTTC | CASTGSTFAYNEQFF
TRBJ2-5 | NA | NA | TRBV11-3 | TGTGCCAGCAGCTTAGGCTCCGTCCAAGAGACCCAGTACTTC | CASSLGSVQETQYF
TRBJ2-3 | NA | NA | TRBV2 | TGTGCCAGCAGTTTTCAGGGCGCGGGGCCCACAGATACGCAGTATTTT | CASSFQGAGPTDTQYF
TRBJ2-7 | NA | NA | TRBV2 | TGTGCCAGCAGTGCTTTAGGTCCCCCCTCCTACGAGCAGTACTTC | CASSALGPPSYEQYF
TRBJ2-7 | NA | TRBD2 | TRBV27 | TGTGCCAGCAGTCGCCCGGGACTACTTTCCGAGCAGTACTTC | CASSRPGLLSEQYF
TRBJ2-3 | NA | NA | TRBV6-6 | TGTGCCAGCAGTTACTCGGCAGGGGGCACAGATACGCAGTATTTT | CASSYSAGGTDTQYF
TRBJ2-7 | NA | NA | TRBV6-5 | TGTGCCAGCAGTTACACTCCAAACGAGCAGTACTTC | CASSYTPNEQYF
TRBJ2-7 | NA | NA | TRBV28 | TGTGCCAGCCTTGGGGTCTACGAGCAGTACTTC | CASLGVYEQYF
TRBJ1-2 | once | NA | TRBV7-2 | TGTGCCAGCAGCTGGCGGGAGAGGGGCTACACCTTC | CASSWRERGYTF
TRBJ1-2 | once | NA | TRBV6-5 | TGTGCCAGCAGCAAGGCGGACGGGGGACTTCGTGGCTACACCTTC | CASSKADGGLRGYTF